The entry that follows covers one T cell receptor beta chain sequence. The germline CDR1 and CDR2 sequences are SQVTM and ANQGSEA. Trimming cost V 4 bases and J 4 bases, with 10 bases left between them. The CDR3 runs 12 residues. This entry belongs to a study of tumor T cells in aggressive B-cell lymphoma. Here immunoSEQ multiplex PCR was the method, and the copy in TCRdb shows in-frame clones only, minus some. This table has around 4,500 clones, approximately 87% appearing once. What was sequenced was tumor tissue. This sequence originates from an adult with diffuse large B cell lymphoma. V gene TRBV29-1 combines with J gene TRBJ1-2, with D possibly matching TRBD1 (6 bases). The CDR3 loop is CSVGGPGYGYTF. CDR3 in DNA: TGCAGCGTTGGGGGGCCGGGCTATGGCTACACCTTC.